The clone carrying this T cell receptor (beta chain) has more than one count but fewer than ten. Looked up from germline, CDR1 is MNHNS and CDR2 is SASEGT. Losses at the gene ends were 4 bases for V and 1 base for J; bases not matched to a gene: 7. The CDR3 covers 16 residues. The data were taken from a study of blood T cell repertoires in COVID-19. Whole-study context: T cells, B-cell-depleted T cells, or PBMCs provided the cDNA or gDNA that served as material.

Here immunoSEQ multiplex PCR was the method, and the copy in TCRdb shows in-frame clones only, minus some. The sample lists 360,000 or so clones; 90% were seen once. Sequencing input: peripheral blood. The chain is built from TRBV6-1 and TRBJ2-7; 10 positions agree with TRBD1. The clonotype comes from a man aged 18 to 29 with active or convalescent COVID-19. The CDR3 DNA reads as TGTGCCAGCAGTGGACCGGGACAGGGGCGATCCTACGAGCAGTACTTC. Translating it yields CASSGPGQGRSYEQYF.